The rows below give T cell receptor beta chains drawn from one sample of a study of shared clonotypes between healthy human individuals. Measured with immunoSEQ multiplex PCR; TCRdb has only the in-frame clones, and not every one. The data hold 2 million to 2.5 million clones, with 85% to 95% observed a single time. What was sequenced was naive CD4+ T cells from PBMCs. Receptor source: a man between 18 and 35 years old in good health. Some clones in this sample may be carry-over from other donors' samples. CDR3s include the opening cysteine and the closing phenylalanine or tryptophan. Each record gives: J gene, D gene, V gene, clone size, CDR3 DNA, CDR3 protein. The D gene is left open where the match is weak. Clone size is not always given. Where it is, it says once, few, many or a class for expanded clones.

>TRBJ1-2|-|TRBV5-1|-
TGCGCCAGCAGCTTGGGAGGGTCCCTCCGCAGCTACACCTTC
CASSLGGSLRSYTF
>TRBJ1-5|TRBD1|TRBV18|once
TGTGCCAGCTCACCCGCGGGGGGAGGGGGCCCCCAGCATTTT
CASSPAGGGGPQHF
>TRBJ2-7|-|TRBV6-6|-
TGTGCCAGCAGTTCCCCCCTAGACAGTTACGAGCAGTACTTC
CASSSPLDSYEQYF
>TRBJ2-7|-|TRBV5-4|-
TGTGCCAGCAGCTTGTACTCGGGAACCTACGAGCAGTACTTC
CASSLYSGTYEQYF
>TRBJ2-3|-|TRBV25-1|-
TGTGCCAGCAGTGAATATCTCCACACACCTGCAGGCACAGATACGCAGTATTTT
CASSEYLHTPAGTDTQYF
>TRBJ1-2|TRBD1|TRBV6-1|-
TGTGCCAGCAGGGGGACAGGGGGCAACTATGGCTACACCTTC
CASRGTGGNYGYTF
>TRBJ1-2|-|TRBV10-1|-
TGCGCCAGCAGTGAAAGGGAGAACTATGGCTACACCTTC
CASSERENYGYTF
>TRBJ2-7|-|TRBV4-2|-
TGTGCCAACAGCCAACATACGGCTTCAAGCTCCTACGAGCAGTACTTC
CANSQHTASSSYEQYF
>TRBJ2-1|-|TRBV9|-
TGTGCCCCCACCCTGGGGGTGGGTTCCTACAATGAGCAGTTCTTC
CAPTLGVGSYNEQFF
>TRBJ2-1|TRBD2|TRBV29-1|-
TGCAGCGTTGACAGGGGCCTTGGACTAGCGGGAAACAATGAGCAGTTCTTC
CSVDRGLGLAGNNEQFF
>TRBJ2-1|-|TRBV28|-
TGTGCCAGCGTCACTTACAATGAGCAGTTCTTC
CASVTYNEQFF
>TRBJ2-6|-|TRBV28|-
TGTGCCAGCAGTTTATCGGGGGCGGGTGGGGCCAACGTCCTGACTTTC
CASSLSGAGGANVLTF
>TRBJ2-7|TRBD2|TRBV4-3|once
TGCGCCAGCAGCCAGGAGCTCAGCGGGAGGGCCCTCCCTGGGGTCTACGAGCAGTACTTC
CASSQELSGRALPGVYEQYF
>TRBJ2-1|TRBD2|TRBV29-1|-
TGCAGCGTTGAACTCCCTGGGGGGAGGGTTTACAATGAGCAGTTCTTC
CSVELPGGRVYNEQFF
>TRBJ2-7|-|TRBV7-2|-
TGTGCCAGCAGCTCCCGCGGGTCCGGGCCTCTCGAGCAGTACTTC
CASSSRGSGPLEQYF
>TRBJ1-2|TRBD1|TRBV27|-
TGTGCCAGCGGGGAGACAGGGGGTAATTTTGGCTACACCTTC
CASGETGGNFGYTF
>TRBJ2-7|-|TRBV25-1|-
TGTGCCAGCAGTCCGAAGGGGAATTTTTGGGAGCCCTACGAGCAGTACTTC
CASSPKGNFWEPYEQYF
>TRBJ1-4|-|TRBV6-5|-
TGTGCCAGCGTAGACCCTAGGGGTGAAAAACTGTTTTTT
CASVDPRGEKLFF
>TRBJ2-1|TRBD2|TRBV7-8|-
TGTGCCAGCAGCTTAGTGGCGGGAGGCATCAATGAGCAGTTCTTC
CASSLVAGGINEQFF
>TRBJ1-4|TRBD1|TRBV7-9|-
TGTGCCAGCAGCCAAACAGGGGTCCCTAATGAAAAACTGTTTTTT
CASSQTGVPNEKLFF
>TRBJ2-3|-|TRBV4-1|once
TGCGCCAGCAGCCAAGGAGGCAGCCGAAACACAGATACGCAGTATTTT
CASSQGGSRNTDTQYF
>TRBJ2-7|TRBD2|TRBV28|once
TGTGCCAGCCAGAGGAGGGGGACTAGCCCCCACGAGCAGTACTTC
CASQRRGTSPHEQYF
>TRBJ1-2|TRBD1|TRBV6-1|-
TGTGCCAGCAAAATCCAACAGGGGCTGGACTATGGCTACACCTTC
CASKIQQGLDYGYTF
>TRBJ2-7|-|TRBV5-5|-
TGTGCCAGCAGCCCAATCCTGGAGTTTTACGAGCAGTACTTC
CASSPILEFYEQYF
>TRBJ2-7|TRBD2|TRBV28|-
TGTGCCAGCAACCAACTAGCGGGAGGAACTTACGAGCAGTACTTC
CASNQLAGGTYEQYF